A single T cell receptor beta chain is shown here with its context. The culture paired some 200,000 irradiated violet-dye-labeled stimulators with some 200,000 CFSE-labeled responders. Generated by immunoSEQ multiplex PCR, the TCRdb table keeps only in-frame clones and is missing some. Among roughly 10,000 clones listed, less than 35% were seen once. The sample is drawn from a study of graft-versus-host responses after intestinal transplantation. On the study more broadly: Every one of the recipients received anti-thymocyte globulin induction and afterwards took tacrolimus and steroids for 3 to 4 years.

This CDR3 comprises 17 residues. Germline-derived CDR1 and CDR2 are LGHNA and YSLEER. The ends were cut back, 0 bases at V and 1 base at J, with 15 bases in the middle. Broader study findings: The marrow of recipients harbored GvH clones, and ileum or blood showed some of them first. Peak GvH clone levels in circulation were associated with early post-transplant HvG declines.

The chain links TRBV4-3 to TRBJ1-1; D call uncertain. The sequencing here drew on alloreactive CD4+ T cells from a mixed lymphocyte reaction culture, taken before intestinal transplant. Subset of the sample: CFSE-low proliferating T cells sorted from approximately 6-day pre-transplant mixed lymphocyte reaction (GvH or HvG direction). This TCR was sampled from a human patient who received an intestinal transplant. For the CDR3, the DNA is TGCGCCAGCAGCCAAGATCGAGCCCTTGGTCAGAACACTGAAGCTTTCTTT. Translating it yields CASSQDRALGQNTEAFF.